This is a list of T cell receptor beta chains from one sample in a study of T cells in Graves' hyperthyroidism and ophthalmopathy. TCRdb called the multiplex PCR reads again in MiXCR, with one record for every CDR3 protein. The data contain approximately 300,000 distinct CDR3 sequences, over 15% of them singletons. Specimen: blood. All receptors come from a woman aged 55-70 years with Graves' ophthalmopathy. Each CDR3 is given with its conserved first and last residue. D genes are given only for firm matches. The size of a clone is reported for some rows only, either as once, few or many, or as a class for expanded clones.

clone size	D gene	J gene	V gene	CDR3 length	CDR3 protein	CDR3 DNA
-	-	TRBJ2-6	TRBV12-3/TRBV12-4	15	CASTPWNSGANVLTF	TGTGCCAGCACCCCCTGGAACTCTGGGGCCAACGTCCTGACTTTC
many	-	TRBJ1-5	TRBV2	13	CASSVDSDQPQHF	TGTGCCAGCAGCGTTGACAGCGATCAGCCCCAGCATTTT
-	-	TRBJ1-6	TRBV6-1	17	CASSERAGSSYNSPLHF	TGTGCCAGCAGTGAACGGGCAGGGAGCTCCTATAATTCACCCCTCCACTTT
many	TRBD2	TRBJ2-5	TRBV7-2	15	CASSPVAGGQETQYF	TGTGCCAGCAGCCCCGTAGCGGGGGGGCAAGAGACCCAGTACTTC
many	-	TRBJ2-3	TRBV28	19	CASSPVGGRSRVRTGTQYF	TGTGCCAGCAGTCCGGTTGGGGGGAGATCCAGGGTTCGCACAGGCACGCAATATTTT
many	-	TRBJ1-1	TRBV5-1	15	CASSSAEARGTEAFF	TGCGCCAGCAGCTCGGCGGAGGCGAGGGGCACTGAAGCTTTCTTT
many	-	TRBJ2-3	TRBV11-2	19	CASSLVGRLGLTSTDTQYF	TGTGCCAGCAGCTTAGTGGGCCGGTTGGGTCTTACGAGCACAGATACGCAGTATTTT
many	-	TRBJ2-5	TRBV28	13	CASSRTDTETQYF	TGTGCCAGCAGTCGGACAGATACAGAGACCCAGTACTTC
-	TRBD1	TRBJ1-2	TRBV10-3	13	CANGDRGDYGYTF	TGTGCCAACGGGGACAGGGGGGACTATGGCTACACCTTC
-	TRBD1	TRBJ2-3	TRBV19	15	CATQTGGHYADTQYF	TGTGCCACCCAGACAGGGGGTCATTACGCAGATACGCAGTATTTT
many	TRBD2	TRBJ2-1	TRBV5-1	14	CASSDPGLAGEQFF	TGCGCCAGCAGCGACCCGGGACTAGCGGGAGAGCAGTTCTTC
few	-	TRBJ1-5	TRBV5-6	12	CASSSINQPQHF	TGTGCCAGCAGCTCCATCAACCAGCCCCAGCATTTT
-	-	TRBJ2-5	TRBV18	14	CASSPPASQETQYF	TGTGCCAGCTCACCACCGGCCAGCCAAGAGACCCAGTACTTC
few	-	TRBJ1-6	TRBV9	14	CASSGEAYNSPLHF	TGTGCCAGCAGCGGGGAGGCCTATAATTCACCCCTCCACTTT
many	-	TRBJ2-3	TRBV6-5	17	CASSYSGSATSTDTQYF	TGTGCCAGCAGTTACTCGGGCAGCGCTACTAGCACAGATACGCAGTATTTT
-	-	TRBJ1-4	TRBV30	14	CAWSPLSGSEKLFF	TGTGCCTGGAGTCCCCTCTCCGGGAGCGAAAAACTGTTTTTT